This is a list of T cell receptor beta chains from one sample in a study of blood T cell repertoires in COVID-19. The assay was immunoSEQ multiplex PCR, and TCRdb's table has in-frame clones only and misses some. This table has approximately 340,000 clones, roughly 89% appearing once. Sequencing was performed on peripheral blood. The receptor set was obtained from a young man with COVID-19, enrolled during active disease. Both conserved end residues are trimmed from each CDR3.

cdr3_aa,v_call,j_call
ASRSGILKAVNTGELF,TRBV5-1,TRBJ2-2
ASSRQGASHYGYT,TRBV6-5,TRBJ1-2
ASRQDGSNQPQH,TRBV2,TRBJ1-5
ASSGLAGASSQNIQY,TRBV9,TRBJ2-4
ASSPRSRGNLLNQPQH,TRBV27,TRBJ1-5
ASTRTGAAEAQY,TRBV7-2,TRBJ2-5
ASSVPTSGGAYEQY,TRBV13,TRBJ2-7
ASSQDKDREAF,TRBV4-3,TRBJ1-1
ASSYDGSPYNEQF,TRBV6-5,TRBJ2-1
ASSYPRAGASNSPLH,TRBV6-2/TRBV6-3,TRBJ1-6
ASTPFAGGPNEQY,TRBV27,TRBJ2-7
ASSSPALAYNEQF,TRBV27,TRBJ2-1
ASSPTGIYGYT,TRBV4-3,TRBJ1-2
ASSFFVSYEQY,TRBV27,TRBJ2-7
ASSESGIGTGPSGELF,TRBV25-1,TRBJ2-2
ASSPQLAKNIQY,TRBV11-1,TRBJ2-4
ASRPWTGSQETQY,TRBV28,TRBJ2-5
ASSPNSVSGNTIY,TRBV18,TRBJ1-3
ASSPLVTGGQF,TRBV5-6,TRBJ2-1
ASSAPGTAHQPQH,TRBV7-9,TRBJ1-5
ASSILGGRGLNTGELF,TRBV19,TRBJ2-2